Given below is one T cell receptor beta chain in context. The data are from a study of blood T cell repertoires in COVID-19. This CDR3 has 12 amino acids. V lost 3 bases and J lost 2, with 4 bases in between. The repertoire was sequenced with immunoSEQ multiplex PCR; TCRdb's copy has only in-frame clones and lacks some. The sample includes approximately 220,000 clones, about 84% of them seen just once. The TCR sequence derives from a woman between 40 and 50 years old with acute COVID-19. The V call is TRBV12-3 or TRBV12-4, the J call TRBJ1-2; unclear D gene. The sequenced material came from PBMCs or T cells enriched from blood (not recorded which). In DNA, the CDR3 is TGTGCCAGCAGTTTCGGGAACTATGGCTACACCTTC. Amino acids: CASSFGNYGYTF.